The 3 T cell receptor beta chains listed next were all sequenced from one sample in a study of OX40 agonist ivuxolimab in advanced cancers. Sequencing was performed with immunoSEQ multiplex PCR; in TCRdb, only in-frame clones are kept and a portion is missing. The sample yields some 50,000 clones, around 80% seen once. The specimen comprised CD4+ or CD8+ T cells sorted from blood, sampled in a trial of the OX40 agonist ivuxolimab. These receptors all stem from an adult with an advanced solid tumor such as melanoma, head and neck, liver or kidney cancer.

The chain couples TRBV4-3 to TRBJ2-4; TRBD2 aligns across 8 bases. Germline V gene lookup returns CDR1 LGHNA and CDR2 YSLEER. There are 18 residues in the CDR3. V shed 0 bases, J shed 8 bases, and the junction held 15 bases outside the gene matches. This CDR3 is CASSQDWVGTRTGDIQYF. DNA for the CDR3: TGCGCCAGCAGCCAAGATTGGGTTGGGACTAGAACCGGAGACATTCAGTACTTC.

To note about this clone: Its ends do not fully match the called genes, so a read error is possible. This chain uses TRBV19 with TRBJ1-1, with TRBD1 matching 9 bases. The CDR3 is made up of 13 amino acids. Germline V lookup: CDR1 LNHDA, CDR2 SQIVND (reference sequence). The CDR3 nucleotides are TGTGCCAGTAGTGACAGGGGGAACACTGAAACTTTCTTT. It translates to CASSDRGNTETFF. The whole variable domain, remainder taken from reference TRBV19 and TRBJ1-1, is DGGITQSPKYLFRKEGQNVTLSCEQNLNHDAMYWYRQDPGQGLRLIYYSQIVNDFQKGDIAEGYSVSREKKESFPLTVTSAQKNPTAFYLCASSDRGNTETFFGQGTRLTVV.

The chain links TRBV10-3 to TRBJ2-7; D unresolved. Germline CDR1 ENHRY, CDR2 SYGVKD. This CDR3 is built from 12 residues. Trimming pared 4 bases from V and 5 bases from J, leaving 9 bases between. CDR3 sequence (DNA): TGTGCCATCAGTGCAGCAGTAGACGAGCAGTACTTC. Amino acids: CAISAAVDEQYF.